This T cell receptor beta chain was recovered during a study of T cell responses to AZD1222 COVID-19 vaccine (dated by TCRdb to the early 2020s). A note on the overall study: AZD1222 recipients given second doses at about 4 weeks or at about 12 weeks were pooled, since spike-specific TCR depth and breadth were not found to differ between the two schedules. A total of roughly 240 trial participants underwent TCR sequencing, of whom around 200 received two doses of AZD1222 and some 25 received two doses of the MenACWY control vaccine. Trial participants were enrolled by age into 18-55, 56-69 and 70-plus year subgroups, with about 150, 28 and 57 TCR-sequenced participants respectively. The study at large found these results: Participants were mostly white British and included more females than males, and it was suggested by the authors that clonal diversity may have been underestimated. Vaccine-associated CD4 TCRs spanned the whole spike protein, with dominant responses in regions 160-218 and 743-854. Epitopes outside the regions mutated in the B.1.351 and B.1.1.7 variants were reportedly recognized by nearly half of the unique spike-specific TCRs. No day 14 peak-response samples were available, so repertoires were characterized only after the peak T cell response. Spike-specific TCR breadth and depth rose significantly after two AZD1222 doses compared with day 0 and with MenACWY recipients. Conclusions about previously exposed vaccinees were limited because only six AZD1222 recipients were SARS-CoV-2 seropositive at baseline. The 56-69-year group was small, and its depth increase did not reach significance, likely because of low power.

Its CDR3 holds 14 amino acids, cysteine through phenylalanine. The CDR3 DNA has 42 bases and is translated from base 1. Taken from the germline V gene, the CDR1 and CDR2 loops are SQVTM and ANQGSEA. V lost 6 bases and J lost 1 base, and the count of bases not matched to a germline gene is 8. The CDR3 regions of human TCRbeta chains were analyzed by immunosequencing. As for the original processing: TCRs in the repertoires were matched against a reference library of SARS-CoV-2-specific TCRs that had been generated with the MIRA antigen-specificity platform. Breadth was defined as the fraction of unique TCRs that were SARS-CoV-2-associated, and depth was defined as the fraction of total T cells that were SARS-CoV-2-associated. Each spike-specific TCR was assigned to its reactive spike region and to a CD4 or CD8 class using the MIRA data. Log10-transformed breadth and depth values were compared by one-way ANOVA with Sidak's multiple comparisons tests. This immuneACCESS table, as held by TCRdb, lists in-frame sequences with V and J called but not all clones. Of the missing ones, under half trace to an unresolved V gene in checked studies; the others have no known cause. That table furnishes V, J and clone size, whereas the DNA furnished D and trimming. A total of about 85,000 clones appear in this sample, roughly nine tenths of them only once. The ten top clones hold approximately 7% of the sample.

According to the study, the label for this sample's time point signals: baseline before first vaccination. The vaccinee samples were drawn from two UK trials, COV001 and COV002, one of which was a single-blind randomized controlled phase 2/3 trial testing AZD1222 (ChAdOx1 nCoV-19) in healthy adults. Trial participant PBMC samples were collected at day 0 and day 28 after the second dose for TCRbeta chain sequencing. Concerning this clone itself: Its antigen is still unknown. No base quality values were provided; no much bigger clone lies one nucleotide off.

The source is an adult in good health. The sequence links TRBV29-1 to TRBJ1-1; 7 nucleotides in the junction match TRBD1. Specimen: peripheral blood, collected on day 0 of AZD1222 vaccination. The CDR3 reads CSVWTGRENTEAFF. The sequenced DNA: TGCAGCGTCTGGACAGGACGAGAGAACACTGAAGCTTTCTTT.